Below are 26 T cell receptor beta chains sequenced from a single sample in a study of radiotherapy plus CTLA-4 blockade in lung cancer. Clones were read by immunoSEQ multiplex PCR, and TCRdb kept only the in-frame ones, dropping some. The sample has about 91,000 clones; 72% are singletons. The sequencing used peripheral blood, collected from a patient treated with radiotherapy plus ipilimumab. The receptors originated from a human donor with non-small cell lung cancer that progressed on radiotherapy plus ipilimumab.

The chain has TRBV5-1 and TRBJ1-4; the D gene is possibly TRBD1 (6 bases). V was trimmed by 0 bases and J by 7 bases, leaving 13 bases between them. CDR1 is SGHRS, CDR2 YFSETQ, per germline. The CDR3 is 15 residues long. For the CDR3, the DNA is TGCGCCAGCAGCTTGGGGCAGGGGCAGGGTGAAAAACTGTTTTTT. Translating gives CASSLGQGQGEKLFF. The full variable domain, completed using reference TRBV5-1 and TRBJ1-4, is KAGVTQTPRYLIKTRGQQVTLSCSPISGHRSVSWYQQTPGQGLQFLFEYFSETQRNKGNFPGRFSGRQFSNSRSEMNVSTLELGDSALYLCASSLGQGQGEKLFFGSGTQLSVL.

The chain recombines TRBV6-4 with TRBJ2-2; D not resolved. CDR3 length equals 14 residues. V was clipped by 7 bases and J by 4 bases, with 13 bases between them. Germline V gene lookup returns CDR1 MRHNA and CDR2 SNTAGT. The chain's CDR3 is CASTAAPGTGELFF. CDR3 in DNA: TGTGCCAGCACGGCAGCCCCGGGCACCGGGGAGCTGTTTTTT.

This clone has more than one count but fewer than ten. CDR3 sequence: CASSLHSGGDQPQHF. Written as DNA, the CDR3 is TGTGCCAGCAGCCTTCATTCAGGGGGGGATCAGCCCCAGCATTTT. V gene TRBV5-8 combines with J gene TRBJ1-5, with 7 bases that match TRBD1. After removal of 4 bases from V and 5 bases from J, the junction contained 9 bases not matched to a gene. Looked up from germline, CDR1 is SGHTS and CDR2 is YDEGEE. This CDR3 region has 15 residues.

In its sample, this clone was seen a few times. The chain uses TRBV6-5 and TRBJ2-1; D assignment may be TRBD1 or TRBD2 (6 bases each). Trimming took off 5 bases at V and 7 bases at J, with 18 bases between the two ends. The CDR3 runs 15 residues. Germline V CDR1 and CDR2: MNHEY, SVGAGI. CDR3 in amino acids: CASSPRFGGMNEQFF. DNA of the CDR3: TGTGCCAGCAGTCCGCGTTTCGGGGGCATGAATGAGCAGTTCTTC.

The chain carries TRBV29-1 and TRBJ1-4; D call uncertain. Germline V gene lookup returns CDR1 SQVTM and CDR2 ANQGSEA. The CDR3 contains 13 residues. Trimming removed 2 bases from V and 7 bases from J, with 11 bases in between. CDR3 coding DNA: TGCAGCGTTGAATCTGTTTCGGGTGAAAAACTGTTTTTT. Protein product: CSVESVSGEKLFF.

This rearrangement joins TRBV5-1 to TRBJ1-1, with D possibly being TRBD1 (5 bases). V lost 4 bases and J lost 2, with 12 bases in between. The CDR3 extends over 14 amino acids. Germline V gene data show CDR1 as SGHRS and CDR2 as YFSETQ. As DNA, the CDR3 is TGCGCCAGCAGCCTCGGGACGGGTAACACTGAAGCTTTCTTT. This sequence encodes CASSLGTGNTEAFF.

The chain couples TRBV5-6 to TRBJ1-1; 9 nucleotides line up with TRBD1. V was clipped by 3 bases and J by 6 bases; unmatched bases: 9. The CDR3 covers 15 residues. The V gene's germline CDR1 is SGHDT and CDR2 YYEEEE. The CDR3 DNA reads as TGTGCCAGCAGCTACCCTGTAGGGACAGGGTCTGAAGCTTTCTTT. This gives the protein CASSYPVGTGSEAFF.

The V gene is TRBV4-2, the J gene TRBJ2-6; D possibly uses TRBD1 or TRBD2 (5 bases each). Germline CDR1 reads LGHNA; CDR2 reads YNFKEQ. Trimming shortened V by 0 bases and J by 6 bases, and 15 bases separated the two germline ends. The CDR3 extends over 17 amino acids. The CDR3 loop is CASSQDFGAGKANVLTF. The CDR3 coding sequence is TGTGCCAGCAGCCAAGATTTCGGGGCAGGGAAGGCCAACGTCCTGACTTTC.

This clone was found once. The V and J genes are TRBV4-1 and TRBJ2-7; 9 bases map to TRBD1. The germline V gene encodes CDR1 MGHRA and CDR2 YSYEKL. CDR3 length: 18 residues. The ends lost 1 base at V and 5 bases at J; junction bases unmatched: 15. The CDR3 region has the DNA TGCGCCAGCAGCCAAGGGGTTTTGCCGGGACAGGGAGGAAACGAGCAGTACTTC. It codes for CASSQGVLPGQGGNEQYF.

With respect to this clone: One end of the junction fails to match germline, which may point to a read error. The J gene is TRBJ1-2, the V gene TRBV7-2; no clear D gene. In germline, CDR1 is SGHTA, CDR2 FQGNSA. The CDR3 covers 13 residues. The CDR3 bases are TGTGCCAGCAGATTAGAGGCCAGCTATGGCTACACCTTC. This gives the protein CASRLEASYGYTF.

The chain employs TRBV25-1 and TRBJ2-1; the D gene could be TRBD1 or TRBD2 (7 bases each). This CDR3 region has 17 residues. V dropped 7 bases and J dropped 5 bases, with 24 bases sitting between them. Per the germline V gene, CDR1 is MGHDK and CDR2 is SYGVNS. The chain's CDR3 is CASTRLGRGTADNEQFF. The CDR3 coding sequence is TGTGCCAGCACCCGCCTGGGGAGGGGGACAGCCGACAATGAGCAGTTCTTC.

The rearrangement joins TRBV19 to TRBJ2-7; 9 bases map to TRBD1. The germline CDR1 and CDR2 sequences are LNHDA and SQIVND (reference sequence). V was pared by 5 bases and J by 6 bases, with 8 bases of the junction left unmatched. The CDR3 runs to 14 residues. The CDR3 loop is CASSAGQGSGEQYF. Written as DNA, the CDR3 is TGTGCCAGTAGTGCTGGACAGGGGAGCGGCGAGCAGTACTTC.

V and J are TRBV6-5 and TRBJ1-1, with D tentatively TRBD1 (6 bases). The V and J ends lost 6 bases and 2 bases respectively, with 16 bases between them. This CDR3 is built from 15 residues. Germline V gives CDR1 MNHEY, CDR2 SVGAGI. CDR3 bases: TGTGCCAGCAGCTGGCAGAAGGACAGTAACACTGAAGCTTTCTTT. Translating gives CASSWQKDSNTEAFF.

The rearrangement uses TRBV29-1 and TRBJ1-1; D unclear. This CDR3 has 14 residues. Germline CDR1 reads SQVTM; CDR2 reads ANQGSEA. V was trimmed by 6 bases and J by 2 bases, leaving 16 bases between them. The CDR3 bases are TGCAGCGTCCCTGGTTCCTTAGTTAACACTGAAGCTTTCTTT. Translated: CSVPGSLVNTEAFF.

V gene TRBV4-3 combines with J gene TRBJ2-1; TRBD2 matches at 9 bases. The junction had 4 bases not matched to a gene; V was cut back by 3 bases and J by 4 bases. The germline V gene has CDR1 LGHNA and CDR2 YSLEER. This CDR3 contains 15 residues. The CDR3 here is CASSQLAGAYNEQFF. CDR3 DNA sequence: TGCGCCAGCAGCCAGTTAGCGGGGGCATACAATGAGCAGTTCTTC.

This chain connects TRBV6-5 to TRBJ1-1; D is unclear. V was clipped by 11 bases and J by 2 bases, with 9 bases between them. CDR3 length: 11 residues. Germline V gives CDR1 MNHEY, CDR2 SVGAGI. CDR3 in amino acids: CACHSNTEAFF. CDR3 nucleotides: TGTGCCTGCCATTCCAACACTGAAGCTTTCTTT.

The chain couples TRBV28 to TRBJ2-5; D uncertain. CDR1 is MDHEN and CDR2 is SYDVKM in the germline V gene. This CDR3 spans 14 amino acids. V lost 3 bases, J lost 0 bases, and 8 bases lay in between. For the CDR3, the DNA is TGTGCCAGCAGTTTGGCGGTGTACCAAGAGACCCAGTACTTC. As protein: CASSLAVYQETQYF.

This clone was picked up many times. This chain joins TRBV19 and TRBJ2-5; 10 nucleotides agree with TRBD2. Germline V gives CDR1 LNHDA, CDR2 SQIVND (reference sequence). Germline trimming cut 5 bases from V and 2 bases from J; bases unmatched to any gene: 8. This CDR3 has 16 residues. DNA of the CDR3: TGTGCCAGTAGTCCGATGGGACTAGCGCTTCAAGAGACCCAGTACTTC. It is translated as CASSPMGLALQETQYF.

This clone was seen a single time. In DNA, the CDR3 is TGTGCCAGCAGTTACTCGATCGAGACAATCGCTGAAGCTTTCTTT. Its translation: CASSYSIETIAEAFF. The chain is built from TRBV6-6 and TRBJ1-1; D call uncertain. CDR1 is MNHNY, CDR2 SVGAGI, per germline (reference sequence). This CDR3 spans 15 amino acids. Between the trimmed V and J ends, which lost 0 bases and 6 bases, there was a span of 14 bases.

This clone was seen a few times. This chain connects TRBV7-2 to TRBJ2-7, with 12 positions matching TRBD2. Germline values: CDR1 SGHTA, CDR2 FQGNSA. Trimming took 0 bases from V and 4 from J; bases not matched to a gene: 4. CDR3 size: 16 residues. This chain's CDR3 is CASSLAGLAGFYEQYF. The CDR3 coding sequence is TGTGCCAGCAGCTTAGCTGGACTAGCGGGATTTTACGAGCAGTACTTC.

The chain uses TRBV5-1 and TRBJ1-5, with TRBD1 matching 9 bases. V was clipped by 0 bases and J by 7 bases; unmatched bases: 8. In germline, CDR1 is SGHRS, CDR2 YFSETQ. This CDR3 contains 16 residues. CDR3 nucleotides: TGCGCCAGCAGCTTGGGGGACCGACAGGGGGGACAGCCCCAGCATTTT. It specifies CASSLGDRQGGQPQHF.

This rearrangement joins TRBV6-1 to TRBJ1-3, with 7 bases identical to TRBD1. This CDR3 spans 15 amino acids. Germline assignment: CDR1 MNHNS and CDR2 SASEGT. V lost 4 bases, J lost 3 bases, and 6 bases stayed unmatched. CDR3 coding DNA: TGTGCCAGCAGTGTGACAGGGAGAATTGGAAACACCATATATTTT. Residues: CASSVTGRIGNTIYF.

The V and J genes are TRBV4-1 and TRBJ2-7; D is uncertain. Trimming took 0 bases from V and 2 from J, leaving 8 bases between them. The CDR3 loop spans 14 amino acids. Germline V lookup: CDR1 MGHRA, CDR2 YSYEKL. The CDR3 DNA follows: TGCGCCAGCAGCCAAGAGCCCCCCCCCTACGAGCAGTACTTC. It specifies CASSQEPPPYEQYF.

This clone has just one count. The chain combines TRBV6-5 with TRBJ1-4; the match to TRBD1 covers 9 bases. This CDR3 is 15 amino acids long. The germline gives CDR1 MNHEY, CDR2 SVGAGI. The V gene end was trimmed by 6 bases and the J gene end by 11 bases; junction bases not matched to a gene: 13. The CDR3 DNA is TGTGCCAGCAGCCCCGCACAGGGGGCGTGGGCCAAACTGTTTTTT. It yields the protein CASSPAQGAWAKLFF.

The chain links TRBV5-6 to TRBJ2-7, with TRBD2 identical over 9 bases. The CDR3 has 14 amino acids. CDR1 and CDR2 from the germline V gene are SGHDT and YYEEEE. The J segment lost 6 bases and the V segment lost 2 bases, leaving 6 bases of the junction unmatched. The CDR3 here is CASSLLAGAGEQYF. As DNA, the CDR3 is TGTGCCAGCAGCTTATTAGCGGGAGCTGGCGAGCAGTACTTC. The entire variable domain, with the rest obtained from reference TRBV5-6 and TRBJ2-7, is as follows: DAGVTQSPTHLIKTRGQQVTLRCSPKSGHDTVSWYQQALGQGPQFIFQYYEEEERQRGNFPDRFSGHQFPNYSSELNVNALLLGDSALYLCASSLLAGAGEQYFGPGTRLTVT.

The CDR3 DNA sequence: TGTGCCAGCAGCTCCTGGGGAGCTAGAACAGATACGCAGTATTTT. It is translated as CASSSWGARTDTQYF. The V call is TRBV13, the J call TRBJ2-3, with D possibly matching TRBD2 (5 bases). CDR1 PRHDT and CDR2 FYEKMQ come from the germline V gene (reference sequence). Trimming shortened V by 4 bases and J by 3 bases, and 14 bases separated the two germline ends. The CDR3 is 15 amino acids.